Here is one T cell receptor (beta chain) with its context. The data stem from a study of blood T cells in healthy people across ages. Next came a second PCR, run for about 7 to 12 cycles, which used a sample-barcoded 5' primer along with a J-beta primer mix. TCRdb recomputed calls from the 5' RACE reads with MiXCR, one row per CDR3 protein. The table records about 930,000 distinct CDR3 sequences, 29% of them present only once. These data also formed part of another study, on T cells of mothers and their children. Turning to that study: Each 15 ul cDNA reaction used roughly 1.4 ug RNA; all RNA was used. The M1S primer of the second PCR added sample barcodes and 2-4 random nucleotides. Slightly higher, non-significant overlap characterized related mother-child pairs relative to unrelated pairs.

The sample was blood. The TCR was taken from a woman aged 35 to 49 in good health.

The CDR3 sequence: CASSSSREGGNQPQHF. The CDR3 DNA is TGTGCCAGCAGCTCCTCCAGGGAAGGAGGCAATCAGCCCCAGCATTTT. The V gene is TRBV7-9, the J gene TRBJ1-5; possibly TRBD1 for D (5 bases). The CDR3 has 16 amino acids. Germline lookup yields CDR1 SEHNR and CDR2 FQNEAQ (reference sequence). Trimming removed 4 bases at V and 2 bases at J, with 15 bases between.